The 12 T cell receptor beta chains in this list originate from one sample, sequenced in a study of Ad26.COV2.S vaccination and SARS-CoV-2 variants. Data came from immunoSEQ multiplex PCR; TCRdb stores just in-frame clones and leaves some out. This sample carries around 370,000 clones, 92% of them seen once, and the ten largest clones take around 4%. The specimen comprised peripheral blood, sampled after recovery from COVID-19. The source of these receptors is a human donor who had recovered from COVID-19.

This clone was recorded once. Because the CDR3 is missing its conserved closing phenylalanine or tryptophan, this is likely a read error. The DNA is left out, because the CDR3 cannot be placed on it with certainty; the CDR3 is given as TCRdb lists it. The chain recombines TRBV4-1 with TRBJ1-2; the table calls TRBD1, which could not be checked here. Germline CDR1 and CDR2: MGHRA and YSYEKL. The length of the CDR3 is 15 amino acids, counting both ends. The CDR3 sequence is CASSQDFTGQASRKV.

The gene calls are TRBV5-1 and TRBJ1-2; D is unresolved. From germline, CDR1 is SGHRS and CDR2 YFSETQ. Trimming removed 4 bases at V and 2 bases at J, with 12 bases between. This CDR3 region has 14 residues. The CDR3 region is CASSELRDNYGYTF. The CDR3 nucleotides are TGCGCCAGCAGCGAATTAAGAGACAACTATGGCTACACCTTC.

The rearrangement joins TRBV5-6 to TRBJ1-1; TRBD1 is a possible D gene (6 bases). V was shortened by 5 bases and J by 8 bases, with 13 bases between the two germline ends. Germline V gene lookup returns CDR1 SGHDT and CDR2 YYEEEE. This CDR3 is built from 12 residues. Here the CDR3 DNA reads TGTGCCAGCAGTAAAGGGACACAGGAAGCTTTCTTT. Translation: CASSKGTQEAFF.

This chain uses TRBV5-6 with TRBJ2-3; 15 bases agree with TRBD2. The CDR3 loop spans 17 amino acids. The J segment lost 4 bases and the V segment lost 5 bases, leaving 8 bases of the junction unmatched. Germline V gene data show CDR1 as SGHDT and CDR2 as YYEEEE. The CDR3 spells CASSRTSGGAGADTQYF. In DNA form, the CDR3 reads TGTGCCAGCAGTCGGACTAGCGGGGGGGCAGGCGCAGATACGCAGTATTTT.

The chain couples TRBV6-5 to TRBJ2-3, with 7 bases aligning to TRBD2. J lost 5 bases, V lost 5 bases, and 10 bases had no gene match. The CDR3 is 15 amino acids. The germline gives CDR1 MNHEY, CDR2 SVGAGI. For the CDR3, the DNA is TGTGCCAGCAGTAAAAGAGCGGGGTCGGAAGATACGCAGTATTTT. This codes for CASSKRAGSEDTQYF.

This clone was seen only once. V is TRBV27 and J is TRBJ2-3, with D possibly matching TRBD2 (5 bases). The CDR3 is made up of 15 amino acids. Germline assignment: CDR1 MNHEY and CDR2 SMNVEV (reference sequence). V gave up 1 base and J gave up 6 bases, with 14 bases separating them. In DNA, the CDR3 is TGTGCCAGCAGTTTATTCGTCCCGCCGGGGGATACGCAGTATTTT. Protein: CASSLFVPPGDTQYF.

The chain couples TRBV11-2 to TRBJ1-1; D might be TRBD1 (5 bases). V dropped 1 base and J dropped 9 bases, with 9 bases sitting between them. CDR1 and CDR2 (germline): SGHAT, FQNNGV. The CDR3 has 12 residues. CDR3 region: CASSLVGTKAFF. CDR3 sequence (DNA): TGTGCCAGCAGCTTAGTAGGGACTAAAGCTTTCTTT.

The V gene is TRBV18, the J gene TRBJ1-2, with TRBD1 matching over 7 bases. The germline V gene encodes CDR1 KGHSH and CDR2 LQKENI. This CDR3 is built from 16 residues. Unmatched junction bases numbered 13, after V lost 3 bases and J lost 6 bases. In nucleotides, the CDR3 is TGTGCCAGCTCACCCAGTTGGGGGGGACAGATCCATGGCTACACCTTC. As protein: CASSPSWGGQIHGYTF.

The chain has TRBV3-1 (or the pseudogene TRBV3-2) and TRBJ1-4; D is unclear. V dropped 3 bases and J dropped 4 bases, with 9 bases sitting between them. The germline CDR1 and CDR2 sequences are LGHDT and YNNKEL (reference sequence). The length of the CDR3 is 14 residues. The CDR3 DNA sequence: TGTGCCAGCAGCCAGACGGTTCTTAATGAAAAACTGTTTTTT. Translation: CASSQTVLNEKLFF.

Remarks on this clone: Other DNA sequences in this specimen translate into the identical CDR3. The chain uses TRBV9 and TRBJ2-7; TRBD2 might be the D (5 bases). CDR3 length equals 15 residues. CDR1 is SGDLS and CDR2 is YYNGEE in the germline V gene. Trimming removed 0 bases at V and 0 bases at J, with 10 bases between. The CDR3 DNA follows: TGTGCCAGCAGCGTAGGGGCAGGAGGCTCCTACGAGCAGTACTTC. As protein: CASSVGAGGSYEQYF.

The chain is built from TRBV5-1 and TRBJ1-4; a possible D gene is TRBD1 (5 bases). The CDR3 is made up of 14 amino acids. The germline V gene has CDR1 SGHRS and CDR2 YFSETQ. The V end was cut by 1 base, the J end by 7 bases, with 11 bases between. DNA of the CDR3: TGCGCCAGCAGCTTGCGCAGGGCGGGTGAAAAACTGTTTTTT. Its protein is CASSLRRAGEKLFF.

This chain connects TRBV2 to TRBJ1-2; TRBD1 is a possible D gene (5 bases). V lost 5 bases, J lost 6 bases, and 22 bases lay in between. In germline, CDR1 is SNHLY, CDR2 FYNNEI. The CDR3 is 16 amino acids. The CDR3 sequence: CASSLRDSLKANGYTF. The CDR3 DNA reads as TGTGCCAGCAGTCTCAGGGATAGTTTGAAGGCGAATGGCTACACCTTC. Full variable domain (remainder filled in from reference TRBV2 and TRBJ1-2): EPEVTQTPSHQVTQMGQEVILRCVPISNHLYFYWYRQILGQKVEFLVSFYNNEISEKSEIFDDQFSVERPDGSNFTLKIRSTKLEDSAMYFCASSLRDSLKANGYTFGSGTRLTVV.